These T cell receptor beta chains were read from a single sample in a study of blood T cell repertoires in COVID-19. The assay was immunoSEQ multiplex PCR, and TCRdb's table has in-frame clones only and misses some. This sample has tens of thousands of clones; around 90% occur once, and the top ten carry approximately 40%. Sequencing was done on a sample of peripheral blood. These receptors all stem from a woman aged 60 to 75 with COVID-19, enrolled during active disease. Both conserved end residues are part of each CDR3. D genes are given only for firm matches. Expanded clones are given a class, and other clones once, few, many or no size at all.

TRBJ2-7 | TRBD2 | TRBV6-5 | 15 | . | CASSYSREASYEQYF | TGTGCCAGCAGTTACTCGCGGGAGGCCTCCTACGAGCAGTACTTC
TRBJ2-1 | . | TRBV6-5 | 15 | . | CASSSDRPSYNEQFF | TGTGCCAGCAGTTCCGACAGACCTTCCTACAATGAGCAGTTCTTC
TRBJ1-5 | . | TRBV12-2 | 16 | . | CASRLPTEKSNQPQHF | TGTGCAAGTCGCTTACCGACAGAGAAGAGCAATCAGCCCCAGCATTTT
TRBJ1-5 | . | TRBV6-2/TRBV6-3 | 15 | . | CASSGTENSNQPQHF | TGTGCCAGCAGCGGTACAGAGAATAGCAATCAGCCCCAGCATTTT
TRBJ2-5 | TRBD1 | TRBV4-3 | 15 | . | CASSRTTGVRETQYF | TGCGCCAGCAGCCGAACGACAGGGGTCAGGGAGACCCAGTACTTC
TRBJ1-5 | . | TRBV28 | 12 | few | CASSLLEGSQHF | TGTGCCAGCAGTCTCCTCGAGGGATCCCAGCATTTT
TRBJ1-5 | . | TRBV21-1 | 20 | . | CASSPLGRGRSGRNNQPQHF | TGTGCCAGCAGCCCCCTCGGGCGGGGGCGTAGTGGGAGGAACAATCAGCCCCAGCATTTT
TRBJ1-2 | TRBD1 | TRBV5-4 | 15 | . | CASSPGQGPAYGYTF | TGTGCCAGCAGCCCCGGACAGGGGCCTGCCTATGGCTACACCTTC
TRBJ2-3 | TRBD1 | TRBV5-4 | 16 | once | CASSLGAGGRGDTQYF | TGTGCCAGCAGCTTGGGGGCAGGGGGCCGAGGAGATACGCAGTATTTT
TRBJ1-6 | . | TRBV11-3 | 12 | . | CASSLVSSPLHF | TGTGCCAGCAGCTTAGTCTCCTCACCCCTCCACTTT
TRBJ2-3 | TRBD2 | TRBV13 | 20 | once | CASSLTLGLAGDRGTDTQYF | TGTGCCAGCAGCTTAACCTTGGGACTAGCGGGAGATCGTGGCACAGATACGCAGTATTTT
TRBJ2-7 | TRBD1 | TRBV6-5 | 14 | . | CASTTGQGTYEQYF | TGTGCCAGCACTACGGGACAGGGCACCTACGAGCAGTACTTC
TRBJ2-1 | TRBD2 | TRBV27 | 16 | . | CASSLSLGTRDNEQFF | TGTGCCAGCAGTTTATCCTTAGGGACTAGAGACAATGAGCAGTTCTTC
TRBJ1-1 | . | TRBV9 | 19 | . | CASSVTPITGINKGGEAFF | TGTGCCAGCAGCGTCACGCCCATAACAGGAATCAATAAGGGCGGTGAAGCTTTCTTT
TRBJ1-5 | TRBD1 | TRBV19 | 16 | . | CASSIASGQVVQPQHF | TGTGCCAGTAGTATAGCCTCGGGACAGGTTGTTCAGCCCCAGCATTTT
TRBJ1-2 | TRBD1 | TRBV5-6 | 13 | . | CASSLDRGHGYTF | TGTGCCAGCAGCCTGGACAGGGGGCATGGCTACACCTTC
TRBJ1-1 | TRBD1 | TRBV7-2 | 17 | . | CASSSGTGGDRNTEAFF | TGTGCCAGCAGCTCAGGGACAGGGGGCGACCGGAACACTGAAGCTTTCTTT
TRBJ1-4 | TRBD1 | TRBV28 | 17 | . | CASSPIQGVNSNEKLFF | TGTGCCAGCAGTCCAATACAGGGGGTGAATAGTAATGAAAAACTGTTTTTT
TRBJ1-5 | . | TRBV10-3 | 14 | . | CAISESQGTQPQHF | TGTGCCATCAGTGAGTCGCAGGGAACTCAGCCCCAGCATTTT
TRBJ2-1 | TRBD1 | TRBV5-1 | 16 | . | CASSGTTGGGLNEQFF | TGCGCCAGCAGCGGTACGACAGGGGGCGGTTTAAATGAGCAGTTCTTC
TRBJ2-4 | TRBD1 | TRBV3-1/TRBV3-2 | 16 | . | CASSPLPTGLGNIQYF | TGTGCCAGCAGCCCACTCCCGACAGGGCTGGGAAACATTCAGTACTTC
TRBJ1-5 | . | TRBV6-6 | 15 | . | CASSYSKGRDQPQHF | TGTGCCAGCAGTTACTCGAAGGGCAGGGATCAGCCCCAGCATTTT
TRBJ2-2 | . | TRBV24-1 | 16 | . | CATSDFGTRNTGELFF | TGTGCCACCAGTGATTTTGGGACACGTAACACCGGGGAGCTGTTTTTT
TRBJ2-7 | . | TRBV7-9 | 12 | . | CASSPDYYEQYF | TGTGCCAGCAGCCCCGACTACTACGAGCAGTACTTC
TRBJ2-7 | TRBD2 | TRBV7-2 | 15 | . | CASSLITSGIHEQYF | TGTGCCAGCAGCTTAATCACTAGCGGGATCCACGAGCAGTACTTC
TRBJ2-6 | . | TRBV15 | 16 | . | CATSREQSSGANVLTF | TGTGCCACCAGCAGAGAACAGAGCTCTGGGGCCAACGTCCTGACTTTC
TRBJ2-7 | . | TRBV10-3 | 15 | . | CAISDPGADVYEQYF | TGTGCCATCAGTGACCCAGGGGCCGACGTCTACGAGCAGTACTTC
TRBJ2-1 | . | TRBV7-9 | 17 | . | CASSLYPDDNIGNEQFF | TGTGCCAGCAGCTTATATCCCGACGACAATATCGGCAATGAGCAGTTCTTC
TRBJ1-2 | . | TRBV6-5 | 15 | . | CASSPLAGENSGYTF | TGTGCCAGCAGTCCCCTCGCGGGGGAAAATTCTGGCTACACCTTC
TRBJ2-7 | . | TRBV14 | 12 | . | CASSPSPYEQYF | TGTGCCAGCAGCCCCAGTCCCTACGAGCAGTACTTC
TRBJ1-2 | TRBD1 | TRBV14 | 16 | . | CASSQASGTGGPGYTF | TGTGCCAGCAGCCAAGCCTCGGGGACAGGGGGCCCTGGCTACACCTTC
TRBJ1-5 | . | TRBV27 | 13 | . | CASSTTLNQPQHF | TGTGCCAGCAGTACGACACTGAATCAGCCCCAGCATTTT
TRBJ2-3 | . | TRBV7-9 | 14 | . | CASSFTGSGDTQYF | TGTGCCAGCAGCTTTACGGGTTCGGGAGATACGCAGTATTTT
TRBJ1-1 | . | TRBV5-1 | 15 | . | CASSSPYQGMTEAFF | TGCGCCAGCAGCTCCCCATACCAGGGAATGACTGAAGCTTTCTTT
TRBJ1-1 | . | TRBV11-2 | 13 | . | CASSLDQSTEAFF | TGTGCCAGCAGCTTAGATCAATCCACTGAAGCTTTCTTT
TRBJ2-2 | . | TRBV18 | 14 | few | CASSPPSTPGELFF | TGTGCCAGCTCACCACCATCTACCCCCGGGGAGCTGTTTTTT
TRBJ1-3 | . | TRBV6-5 | 15 | . | CASSKRQNSGNTIYF | TGTGCCAGCAGTAAGAGACAGAACTCTGGAAACACCATATATTTT
TRBJ1-2 | . | TRBV7-9 | 12 | . | CASSLKPGGYTF | TGTGCCAGCAGCCTTAAACCCGGGGGGTACACCTTC
TRBJ1-5 | . | TRBV6-2/TRBV6-3 | 14 | . | CASSAGYGNQPQHF | TGTGCCAGCAGCGCAGGGTATGGCAATCAGCCCCAGCATTTT
TRBJ1-2 | . | TRBV2 | 13 | . | CASSEDGPSGYTF | TGTGCCAGCAGTGAAGATGGACCTAGCGGCTACACCTTC
TRBJ1-1 | TRBD1 | TRBV18 | 14 | . | CASSRGQENTEAFF | TGTGCCAGCTCACGCGGACAGGAGAACACTGAAGCTTTCTTT
TRBJ1-4 | . | TRBV4-2 | 13 | . | CASSQDEGSKLFF | TGTGCCAGCAGCCAAGATGAGGGTTCAAAACTGTTTTTT